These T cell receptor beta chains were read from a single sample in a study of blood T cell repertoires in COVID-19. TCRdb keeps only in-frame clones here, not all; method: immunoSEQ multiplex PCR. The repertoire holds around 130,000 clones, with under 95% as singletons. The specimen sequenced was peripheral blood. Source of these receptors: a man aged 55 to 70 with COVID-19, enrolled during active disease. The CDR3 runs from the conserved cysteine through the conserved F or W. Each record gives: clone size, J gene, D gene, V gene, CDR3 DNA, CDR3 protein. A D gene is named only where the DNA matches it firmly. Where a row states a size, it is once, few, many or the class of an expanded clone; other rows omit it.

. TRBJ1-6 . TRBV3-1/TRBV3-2 TGTGCCAGCAGCCAAGAAAGCTACTGGGGAGGGGCCCCCCTCCACTTT CASSQESYWGGAPLHF
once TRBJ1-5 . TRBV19 TGTGCCAGTAGTATAGCCCAGGGGACCCAATATAGCAATCAGCCCCAGCATTTT CASSIAQGTQYSNQPQHF
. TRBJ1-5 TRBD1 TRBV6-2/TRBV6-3 TGTGCCAGCAGTTACCCCCGGGGGGACAGGGGTAATCAGCCCCAGCATTTT CASSYPRGDRGNQPQHF
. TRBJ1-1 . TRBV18 TGTGCCAGCTCACCCACCGGGGGGGCGAGGGACACTGAAGCTTTCTTT CASSPTGGARDTEAFF
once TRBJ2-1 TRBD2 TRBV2 TGTGCCAGCACAATTCGGACTAGCTCAAACAATGAGCAGTTCTTC CASTIRTSSNNEQFF
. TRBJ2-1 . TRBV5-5 TGTGCCAGCAGCGGCCACAGGGCTGAGCAGTTCTTC CASSGHRAEQFF
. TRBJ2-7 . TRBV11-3 TGTGCCAGCAGTTCGGGACACGTTTCCTACGAGCAGTACTTC CASSSGHVSYEQYF
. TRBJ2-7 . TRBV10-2 TGCGCCAGCAGTGATGGCGGCCTGTTTCGTGAGCAGTACTTC CASSDGGLFREQYF
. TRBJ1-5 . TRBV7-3 TGTGCCAGCAGCAGGGACATGAGCAATCAGCCCCAGCATTTT CASSRDMSNQPQHF
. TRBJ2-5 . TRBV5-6 TGTGCCAGCAGCTCATTACAGGTACAAGAGACCCAGTACTTC CASSSLQVQETQYF
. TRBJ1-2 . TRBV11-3 TGTGCCAGCAGCTTAAGAGGGCCTCAAAACTATGGCTACACCTTC CASSLRGPQNYGYTF
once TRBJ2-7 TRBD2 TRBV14 TGTGCCAGCAGCCAGAGGTGGGGGACTAGCGCCTACGAGCAGTACTTC CASSQRWGTSAYEQYF
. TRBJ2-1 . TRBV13 TGTGCCAGCAGCAACGACAAGGAGCAGTTCTTC CASSNDKEQFF
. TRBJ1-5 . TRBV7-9 TGTGCCAGCAGGGCGGATAGCAATCAGCCCCAGCATTTT CASRADSNQPQHF
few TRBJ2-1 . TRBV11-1 TGTGCCAGCAGCTTTGGGCGCCCAAGCTCCTACAATGAGCAGTTCTTC CASSFGRPSSYNEQFF
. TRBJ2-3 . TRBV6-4 TGTGCCAGCAAACCAGTCCCTAGCACAGATACGCAGTATTTT CASKPVPSTDTQYF
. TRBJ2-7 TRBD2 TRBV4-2 TGTGCCAGCAGCCAACGAGCGGGAGCTGTAGTGAACGAGCAGTACTTC CASSQRAGAVVNEQYF
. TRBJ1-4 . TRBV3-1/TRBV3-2 TGTGCCAGCAGCCACAGGGGAGGGGAAAAACTGTTTTTT CASSHRGGEKLFF
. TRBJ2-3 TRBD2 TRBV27 TGTGCCAGCAGTTTATCGGCTAGCGGGAGAGGATATACGCAGTATTTT CASSLSASGRGYTQYF
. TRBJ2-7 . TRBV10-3 TGTGCCATCAGTGAGGGGGCAGCGCGGGAGCAGTACTTC CAISEGAAREQYF
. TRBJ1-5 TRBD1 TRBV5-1 TGCGCCAGCAGCTTTACAGGGGATAGCAATCAGCCCCAGCATTTT CASSFTGDSNQPQHF
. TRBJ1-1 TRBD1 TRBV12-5 TGTGCTAGTGGTTACGGACAGGGAGGGGTCACTGAAGCTTTCTTT CASGYGQGGVTEAFF
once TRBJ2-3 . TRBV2 TGTGCCAGCAGTGGGGTAGGGGCGTTTACAGATACGCAGTATTTT CASSGVGAFTDTQYF
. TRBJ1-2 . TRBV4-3 TGCGCCAGCAGCCAAGATTGGGGGGAGTACTATGGCTACACCTTC CASSQDWGEYYGYTF
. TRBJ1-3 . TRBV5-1 TGCGCCAGCAACCTAGGGGGATACGGAAACACCATATATTTT CASNLGGYGNTIYF
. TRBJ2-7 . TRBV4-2 TGTGCCAGCAGCCAGGTAGGGGGTGCAAACGAGCAGTACTTC CASSQVGGANEQYF
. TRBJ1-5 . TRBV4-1 TGCGCCAGCAGCCAAGCCCCAAGGCAGGGTGGGAGCAATCAGCCCCAGCATTTT CASSQAPRQGGSNQPQHF
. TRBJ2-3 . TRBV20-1 TGCAGTGCTAGTAATTATGGGGCTAAGGATACGCAGTATTTT CSASNYGAKDTQYF
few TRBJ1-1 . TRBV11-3 TGTGCCAGCAGCTTCAAATGGAACACTGAAGCTTTCTTT CASSFKWNTEAFF
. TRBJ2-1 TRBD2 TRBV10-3 TGTGCCACCGAACAAGCGGGAGACCCCTACAATGAGCAGTTCTTC CATEQAGDPYNEQFF
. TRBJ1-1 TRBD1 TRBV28 TGTGCCAGCAGTTTACTGGGACAGGGGGTCACTGAAGCTTTCTTT CASSLLGQGVTEAFF
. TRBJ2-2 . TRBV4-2 TGTGCCAGCAGGGGCTCGAACGCCGGGGAGCTGTTTTTT CASRGSNAGELFF
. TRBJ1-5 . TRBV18 TGTGCCAGCTCACCAGCGGTTGTGAGCAATCAGCCCCAGCATTTT CASSPAVVSNQPQHF
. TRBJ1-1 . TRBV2 TGTGCCAGCACCTCCCCAGACATGGAGGTTGAAGCTTTCTTT CASTSPDMEVEAFF
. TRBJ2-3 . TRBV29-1 TGCAGCGTTGAGCCGTCTAGCGTCACAGATACGCAGTATTTT CSVEPSSVTDTQYF
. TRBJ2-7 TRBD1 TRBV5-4 TGTGCCAGCAGCTTGGCCTTTGGAGGGACAGGTGCCTACGAGCAGTACTTC CASSLAFGGTGAYEQYF
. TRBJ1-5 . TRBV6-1 TGTGCCAGCAGTGCATCGCCGGGACATCGCAATCAGCCCCAGCATTTT CASSASPGHRNQPQHF
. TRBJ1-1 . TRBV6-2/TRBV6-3 TGTGCCAGCAGTTATCACGCGGACACAGCCATGGACACTGAAGCTTTCTTT CASSYHADTAMDTEAFF
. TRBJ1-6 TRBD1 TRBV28 TGTGCCAGCAGTGACGGACAGGGAGGAAGTTCACCCCTCCACTTT CASSDGQGGSSPLHF
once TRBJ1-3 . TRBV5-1 TGCGCCAGCAGCGTATCGACAGGTTTCTCTGGAAACACCATATATTTT CASSVSTGFSGNTIYF
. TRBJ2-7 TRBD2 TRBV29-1 TGCAGCGTCCAGGGACTAGCGACCGAGCAGTACTTC CSVQGLATEQYF
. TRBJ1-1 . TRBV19 TGTGCCAGTAGTTCCTCACAGGTTTTGGACACTGAAGCTTTCTTT CASSSSQVLDTEAFF
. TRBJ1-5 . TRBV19 TGTGCCAGTAGTTTCCCAGGAGGGTTTAGCAATCAGCCCCAGCATTTT CASSFPGGFSNQPQHF
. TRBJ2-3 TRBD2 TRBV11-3 TGTGCCAGCAGCTTAGGGCGCGGAGCGGGAGGTACAGATACGCAGTATTTT CASSLGRGAGGTDTQYF
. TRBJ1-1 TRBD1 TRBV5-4 TGTGCCAGCAGCTGGGGACAGGGGTGGACTGAAGCTTTCTTT CASSWGQGWTEAFF
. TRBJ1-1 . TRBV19 TGTGCCAGTAGTAAAGGCTCACGGACGAAAGGGAGCACTGAAGCTTTCTTT CASSKGSRTKGSTEAFF
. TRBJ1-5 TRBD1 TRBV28 TGTGCCAGCAGTTCCTCAGGGGGCGAGGGCCAGCCCCAGCATTTT CASSSSGGEGQPQHF
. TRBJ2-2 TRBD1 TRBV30 TGTGCCTGCTCGACAGGGGTATCCGGGGCCGGGGAGCTGTTTTTT CACSTGVSGAGELFF
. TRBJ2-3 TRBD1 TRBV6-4 TGTGCCAGCAGTGACGGGACAGGGGGCCCAGATACGCAGTATTTT CASSDGTGGPDTQYF
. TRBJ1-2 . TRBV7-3 TGTGCCAGCAGCTTAACGGGACTGAATGGCTACACCTTC CASSLTGLNGYTF
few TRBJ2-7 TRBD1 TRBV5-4 TGTGCCAGCAGTATGGACAGGGCGCCCGAGCAGTACTTC CASSMDRAPEQYF
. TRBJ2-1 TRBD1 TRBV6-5 TGTGCCAGCAGTCCGACAGGGGGTAACAATGAGCAGTTCTTC CASSPTGGNNEQFF
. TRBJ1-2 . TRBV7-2 TGTGCCAGCAGTTCAGCGGGAGCCTCGACAGGCTATGGCTACACCTTC CASSSAGASTGYGYTF
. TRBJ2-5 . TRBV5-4 TGTGCCAGCAGCTCCCCCGATGCGGGAGAGACCCAGTACTTC CASSSPDAGETQYF
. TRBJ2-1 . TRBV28 TGTGCCAGCAGTACCGGGGGACGGAACAATGAGCAGTTCTTC CASSTGGRNNEQFF
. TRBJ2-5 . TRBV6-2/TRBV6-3 TGTGCCAGCACCCCTCGGGCTAGGGGTCAAGAGACCCAGTACTTC CASTPRARGQETQYF
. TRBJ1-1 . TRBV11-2 TGTGCCAGCAGCTTAGCAACAGGTCACGACGGGTCTGAAGCTTTCTTT CASSLATGHDGSEAFF